Included here is one T cell receptor (beta chain) sequence, with context. Authors' processing steps: Amplification from reference gene primers served as the basis for estimated nucleated cell counts. Sequencing used immunoSEQ multiplex PCR; TCRdb keeps in-frame clones, though not all of them. V, J and clone size are taken as reported in that table, and D and trimming were inferred from the DNA itself. The table has 70,000 to 95,000 clones, about 80% seen once. This CDR3 comprises 14 residues. The germline gives CDR1 MNHEY, CDR2 SVGAGI. Trimming removed 2 bases at V and 3 bases at J, with 8 bases between. This entry comes from a study of blood T cell repertoires in COVID-19.

The sequence was collected from a human donor in a cohort sampled during active COVID-19. The V call is TRBV6-5, the J call TRBJ1-3, with D possibly being TRBD1 (5 bases). The source material was peripheral blood. The CDR3 sequence: CASSYMGGGNTIYF. The DNA of the CDR3 is TGTGCCAGCAGTTACATGGGGGGTGGAAACACCATATATTTT.